The next 32 T cell receptor beta chains were all read from a single sample in a study of T cell changes during pregnancy in multiple sclerosis. Only in-frame clones appear in the TCRdb table, and some are missing; sequencing was by immunoSEQ multiplex PCR. This table has roughly 72,000 clones, more than 80% appearing once. The sample here was CD4+ T cells from peripheral blood mononuclear cells, taken before pregnancy. These receptors came from a female donor with multiple sclerosis, enrolled in a pregnancy study.

This rearrangement joins TRBV19 to TRBJ1-1; TRBD1 matches 8 bases. CDR3 length: 19 residues. V shed 2 bases and J 0 bases; nucleotides not matched to a gene: 14. CDR1 and CDR2 from the germline V gene are LNHDA and SQIVND (reference sequence). As DNA, the CDR3 is TGTGCCAGTAGTATAAAGGGTGGCGGGACAGGACCATTGAACACTGAAGCTTTCTTT. Encoded protein: CASSIKGGGTGPLNTEAFF.

The chain recombines TRBV5-1 with TRBJ1-1; 7 nucleotides line up with TRBD1. The ends lost 3 bases at V and 2 bases at J; junction bases unmatched: 4. The CDR3 covers 14 residues. CDR1 is SGHRS and CDR2 is YFSETQ in the germline V gene. The CDR3 region has the DNA TGCGCCAGCAGCTACCAGGGGGGAAACACTGAAGCTTTCTTT. It codes for CASSYQGGNTEAFF. The full variable domain, its missing parts supplied by reference TRBV5-1 and TRBJ1-1, is KAGVTQTPRYLIKTRGQQVTLSCSPISGHRSVSWYQQTPGQGLQFLFEYFSETQRNKGNFPGRFSGRQFSNSRSEMNVSTLELGDSALYLCASSYQGGNTEAFFGQGTRLTVV.

This chain uses TRBV2 with TRBJ2-5, with D possibly matching TRBD1 (5 bases). Germline V gene lookup returns CDR1 SNHLY and CDR2 FYNNEI. This CDR3 has 14 residues. Trimming left V 5 bases short and J 5 bases short, with 15 bases between. The DNA of the CDR3 is TGTGCCAGCAGTTTAGACAGAGATTTGGAGACCCAGTACTTC. It yields the protein CASSLDRDLETQYF.

In this sample, this clone turned up once. The V gene is TRBV5-1, the J gene TRBJ2-1, with a possible D match to TRBD1 (6 bases). V lost 1 base, J lost 5 bases, and 10 bases lay in between. This CDR3 is built from 14 residues. In germline, CDR1 is SGHRS, CDR2 YFSETQ. The CDR3 bases are TGCGCCAGCAGCTTGCCAGGGGACAACAATGAGCAGTTCTTC. This translates into CASSLPGDNNEQFF. The full variable domain, its missing parts supplied by reference TRBV5-1 and TRBJ2-1, is KAGVTQTPRYLIKTRGQQVTLSCSPISGHRSVSWYQQTPGQGLQFLFEYFSETQRNKGNFPGRFSGRQFSNSRSEMNVSTLELGDSALYLCASSLPGDNNEQFFGPGTRLTVL.

The V gene is TRBV5-6, the J gene TRBJ2-5, with 7 bases fitting TRBD1. Looked up from germline, CDR1 is SGHDT and CDR2 is YYEEEE. V trimming: 3 bases; J trimming: 3 bases; junction bases outside the gene matches: 5. The CDR3 has 14 residues. As DNA, the CDR3 is TGTGCCAGCAGCTCTACCGGGACAGAAGAGACCCAGTACTTC. As protein: CASSSTGTEETQYF.

This rearrangement joins TRBV6-5 to TRBJ2-1; TRBD2 matches at 9 bases. This CDR3 is built from 16 residues. Per the germline V gene, CDR1 is MNHEY and CDR2 is SVGAGI. V was pared by 0 bases and J by 5 bases, with 5 bases of the junction left unmatched. DNA for the CDR3: TGTGCCAGCAGTTACTCGATGCTAGCGGGGAACAATGAGCAGTTCTTC. Translating it yields CASSYSMLAGNNEQFF.

V and J are TRBV7-8 and TRBJ2-1, with TRBD2 identical over 7 bases. This CDR3 is built from 14 residues. Germline V gives CDR1 SGHVS, CDR2 FQNEAQ. Trimming cost V 5 bases and J 9 bases; bases outside gene matches: 10. CDR3 residues: CASSLSLGGGEQFF. CDR3 bases: TGTGCCAGCAGCCTCTCTTTGGGGGGGGGTGAGCAGTTCTTC.

The chain uses TRBV9 and TRBJ1-3; 7 bases are shared with TRBD1. Germline values: CDR1 SGDLS, CDR2 YYNGEE. This CDR3 has 15 residues. V trimming: 4 bases; J trimming: 4 bases; junction bases outside the gene matches: 8. The CDR3 reads CASSPIWDSGNTIYF. CDR3 sequence (DNA): TGTGCCAGCAGCCCAATATGGGACAGCGGAAACACCATATATTTT.

V gene TRBV6-1 combines with J gene TRBJ2-2; perhaps TRBD2 as D (6 bases). Germline CDR1 and CDR2: MNHNS and SASEGT. Trimming took off 6 bases at V and 3 bases at J, with 11 bases between the two ends. This CDR3 spans 14 amino acids. The CDR3 sequence is CASSVTSDTGELFF. The CDR3 coding sequence is TGTGCCAGCAGCGTGACTAGTGACACCGGGGAGCTGTTTTTT.

This clone has a handful of counts. The chain's CDR3 is CAWSKTANTEAFF. In DNA form, the CDR3 reads TGTGCCTGGAGTAAAACAGCGAACACTGAAGCTTTCTTT. This rearrangement joins TRBV30 to TRBJ1-1; D ambiguous. Trimming stripped 2 bases from V and 1 base from J, with 8 bases between. The CDR3 has 13 residues. Germline lookup yields CDR1 GTSNPN and CDR2 SVGIG (reference sequence).

This sequence joins TRBV27 and TRBJ2-5; TRBD1 might be the D (7 bases). V lost 7 bases to trimming and J lost 3 bases, with 15 bases between them. Germline loops: CDR1 MNHEY, CDR2 SMNVEV (reference sequence). CDR3 size: 14 residues. The CDR3 sequence is CASKRGPGEETQYF. CDR3 nucleotides: TGTGCCAGCAAGAGGGGGCCGGGGGAAGAGACCCAGTACTTC.

V gene TRBV5-4 combines with J gene TRBJ2-1; 7 bases are shared with TRBD2. There are 16 residues in the CDR3. Germline V gives CDR1 SGHNT, CDR2 YYREEE (reference sequence). J was trimmed by 7 bases and V by 3 bases; bases with no gene match: 13. The CDR3 reads CASSSRAGRTQNEQFF. The CDR3 DNA reads TGTGCCAGCAGCTCTCGAGCGGGACGGACACAAAATGAGCAGTTCTTC.

This sequence joins TRBV11-1 and TRBJ2-7; possibly TRBD2 for D (5 bases). This CDR3 region has 13 residues. From germline, CDR1 is SGHAT and CDR2 FQDESV (reference sequence). Trimming pared 5 bases from V and 6 bases from J, leaving 14 bases between. The CDR3 DNA sequence: TGTGCCAGCAGCCCGGGATTAGACCTCGAGCAGTACTTC. Protein product: CASSPGLDLEQYF. Full variable domain (remainder filled in from reference TRBV11-1 and TRBJ2-7): EAEVAQSPRYKITEKSQAVAFWCDPISGHATLYWYRQILGQGPELLVQFQDESVVDDSQLPKDRFSAERLKGVDSTLKIQPAELGDSAMYLCASSPGLDLEQYFGPGTRLTVT.

On this clone: This sequence may be a read error, since a much larger clone differs from it by one base. The chain is built from TRBV7-8 and TRBJ1-5; 7 bases map to TRBD1. This CDR3 contains 15 residues. V lost 3 bases, J lost 0 bases, and 2 bases stayed unmatched. In germline, CDR1 is SGHVS, CDR2 FQNEAQ. The DNA of the CDR3 is TGTGCCAGCAGCTTGGACAGGATTAGCAATCAGCCCCAGCATTTT. Translating gives CASSLDRISNQPQHF. The whole variable domain, remainder taken from reference TRBV7-8 and TRBJ1-5, is GAGVSQSPRYKVAKRGQDVALRCDPISGHVSLFWYQQALGQGPEFLTYFQNEAQLDKSGLPSDRFFAERPEGSVSTLKIQRTQQEDSAVYLCASSLDRISNQPQHFGDGTRLSIL.

The chain employs TRBV2 and TRBJ2-1; TRBD1 matches at 8 bases. The CDR3 is 16 residues long. Unmatched junction bases numbered 9, after V lost 1 base and J lost 7 bases. Germline CDR1 reads SNHLY; CDR2 reads FYNNEI. The CDR3 sequence is CASSEETGALGNEQFF. The CDR3, as DNA: TGTGCCAGCAGTGAAGAGACAGGGGCGCTGGGGAATGAGCAGTTCTTC.

The rearrangement uses TRBV30 and TRBJ2-7; TRBD1 aligns across 9 bases. In germline, CDR1 is GTSNPN, CDR2 SVGIG (reference sequence). The CDR3 extends over 15 amino acids. Trimming removed 1 base from V and 0 bases from J; junction bases left unmatched: 4. The CDR3 DNA sequence: TGTGCCTGGAGTGCATCGGACAGGGGCTCCTACGAGCAGTACTTC. Translating it yields CAWSASDRGSYEQYF. The whole variable domain, filled in from reference TRBV30 and TRBJ2-7, reads SQTIHQWPATLVQPVGSPLSLECTVEGTSNPNLYWYRQAAGRGLQLLFYSVGIGQISSEVPQNLSASRPQDRQFILSSKKLLLSDSGFYLCAWSASDRGSYEQYFGPGTRLTVT.

The rearrangement uses TRBV6-5 and TRBJ2-3; possibly TRBD2 for D (5 bases). V lost 8 bases and J 6 bases, leaving 18 bases between the germline ends. Germline CDR1 reads MNHEY; CDR2 reads SVGAGI. CDR3 size: 14 residues. In nucleotides, the CDR3 is TGTGCCAGCGCCCGAGCGGTCGACGGGGATACGCAGTATTTT. It codes for CASARAVDGDTQYF.

CDR3 sequence reads: CASSSGILMPTDTQYF. In DNA form, the CDR3 reads TGCGCCAGCAGCTCGGGGATCCTAATGCCCACAGATACGCAGTATTTT. J is TRBJ2-3 and V is TRBV5-1, with a tentative D call TRBD2 (5 bases). Germline lookup yields CDR1 SGHRS and CDR2 YFSETQ. CDR3 length: 16 residues. Trimming pared 3 bases from V and 2 bases from J, leaving 16 bases between.

This chain's CDR3 is CASGLGQGRYGYTF. The CDR3 DNA reads as TGTGCCAGCGGATTAGGGCAGGGTCGCTATGGCTACACCTTC. V usage is TRBV6-5 and J usage is TRBJ1-2; TRBD1 might be the D (5 bases). CDR1 is MNHEY and CDR2 is SVGAGI in the germline V gene. Trimming took off 8 bases at V and 4 bases at J, with 17 bases between the two ends. CDR3 length: 14 residues.

The chain uses TRBV4-1 and TRBJ2-5; possible D gene TRBD2, 5 bases. V lost 0 bases and J lost 2, with 13 bases in between. Germline-derived CDR1 and CDR2 are MGHRA and YSYEKL. The CDR3 totals 16 residues. CDR3 amino acids: CASSQDRSGRQETQYF. CDR3 DNA: TGCGCCAGCAGCCAAGATAGGAGCGGACGGCAAGAGACCCAGTACTTC.

The chain employs TRBV18 and TRBJ2-7; 8 bases align to TRBD1. Trimming cost V 5 bases and J 4 bases; bases outside gene matches: 4. Looked up from germline, CDR1 is KGHSH and CDR2 is LQKENI. CDR3 size: 13 residues. The DNA of the CDR3 is TGTGCCAGCTCAGGGGACAGGACATACGAGCAGTACTTC. It translates to CASSGDRTYEQYF. Using reference TRBV18 and TRBJ2-7 for the parts outside the CDR3, the full variable domain is NAGVMQNPRHLVRRRGQEARLRCSPMKGHSHVYWYRQLPEEGLKFMVYLQKENIIDESGMPKERFSAEFPKEGPSILRIQQVVRGDSAAYFCASSGDRTYEQYFGPGTRLTVT.

CDR3 sequence: CASSLVAGAGHNEQFF. The DNA of the CDR3 is TGTGCCAGCAGCTTGGTCGCGGGAGCCGGGCACAATGAGCAGTTCTTC. The gene calls are TRBV5-6 and TRBJ2-1; 7 bases are a match to TRBD2. The CDR3 contains 16 residues. With 0 bases clipped from V and 5 bases from J, the junction kept 8 bases outside the gene matches. Germline V gene lookup returns CDR1 SGHDT and CDR2 YYEEEE. The variable domain in full, with the rest retrieved from reference TRBV5-6 and TRBJ2-1, is DAGVTQSPTHLIKTRGQQVTLRCSPKSGHDTVSWYQQALGQGPQFIFQYYEEEERQRGNFPDRFSGHQFPNYSSELNVNALLLGDSALYLCASSLVAGAGHNEQFFGPGTRLTVL.

This chain links TRBV19 with TRBJ2-1; 7 bases fit TRBD2. The germline V gene has CDR1 LNHDA and CDR2 SQIVND (reference sequence). The trim removed 3 bases at V and 8 bases at J, leaving 7 bases unmatched. The length of the CDR3 is 14 residues. This CDR3 is CASSIAGVSDEQFF. In nucleotides, the CDR3 is TGTGCCAGTAGTATCGCGGGAGTTTCGGATGAGCAGTTCTTC. Combining the CDR3 with reference TRBV19 and TRBJ2-1 gives the whole variable domain DGGITQSPKYLFRKEGQNVTLSCEQNLNHDAMYWYRQDPGQGLRLIYYSQIVNDFQKGDIAEGYSVSREKKESFPLTVTSAQKNPTAFYLCASSIAGVSDEQFFGPGTRLTVL.

J is TRBJ1-1 and V is TRBV19; TRBD1 might be the D (5 bases). CDR1 and CDR2 (germline): LNHDA, SQIVND (reference sequence). V lost 4 bases and J 7 bases, leaving 13 bases between the germline ends. CDR3 length equals 13 residues. CDR3 amino acids: CASSNTLQGEAFF. CDR3 sequence (DNA): TGTGCCAGTAGTAATACCCTCCAGGGTGAAGCTTTCTTT.

CDR3 coding DNA: TGCGCCAGCAGAGTGGGCGGGGGGGAAGAGACCCAGTACTTC. Protein product: CASRVGGGEETQYF. The gene calls are TRBV5-1 and TRBJ2-5, with 9 bases that match TRBD2. After removal of 5 bases from V and 3 bases from J, the junction contained 5 bases not matched to a gene. Germline V gene data show CDR1 as SGHRS and CDR2 as YFSETQ. The CDR3 covers 14 residues.

The rearrangement joins TRBV6-1 to TRBJ2-3, with 8 bases fitting TRBD2. Trimming removed 7 bases from V and 4 bases from J; junction bases left unmatched: 7. The CDR3 sequence is 14 residues long. Germline lookup yields CDR1 MNHNS and CDR2 SASEGT. The chain's CDR3 is CASKSGSSADTQYF. CDR3 in DNA: TGTGCCAGCAAAAGCGGGAGTAGCGCAGATACGCAGTATTTT.

The V and J genes are TRBV6-1 and TRBJ1-4; D call uncertain. The CDR3 is 15 residues long. The V gene lost 1 base and the J gene lost 5 bases, with 11 bases spanning the gap. CDR1 MNHNS and CDR2 SASEGT come from the germline V gene. For the CDR3, the DNA is TGTGCCAGCAGTGAAGTCTACGGGTTCAATGAAAAACTGTTTTTT. Translation gives CASSEVYGFNEKLFF.

This rearrangement joins TRBV16 to TRBJ1-6, with 8 bases aligning to TRBD1. The CDR3 totals 15 residues. Per the germline V gene, CDR1 is KGHSY and CDR2 is FQNENV. The J segment lost 9 bases and the V segment lost 4 bases, leaving 8 bases of the junction unmatched. CDR3 DNA sequence: TGTGCCAGCAGCCCTCCCCCCCAGGGGGCTTCACCCCTCCACTTT. It specifies CASSPPPQGASPLHF.

This chain connects TRBV27 to TRBJ1-4, with 9 bases fitting TRBD1. Germline lookup yields CDR1 MNHEY and CDR2 SMNVEV (reference sequence). V shed 5 bases and J 8 bases; nucleotides not matched to a gene: 9. This CDR3 region has 15 residues. This CDR3 reads CASSVDRGAQEKLFF. CDR3 coding DNA: TGTGCCAGCAGTGTGGACAGGGGCGCCCAGGAAAAACTGTTTTTT.

This chain's CDR3 is CASSLGGGQASNEKLFF. The DNA of the CDR3 is TGTGCCAGCAGCTTGGGAGGGGGACAGGCCTCTAATGAAAAACTGTTTTTT. This sequence joins TRBV5-4 and TRBJ1-4; TRBD1 matches 8 bases. Per germline, CDR1 SGHNT and CDR2 YYREEE (reference sequence). J lost 3 bases, V lost 0 bases, and 7 bases had no gene match. CDR3 size: 17 residues.

This rearrangement joins TRBV7-9 to TRBJ1-4, with D possibly being TRBD1 (6 bases). Germline V gives CDR1 SEHNR, CDR2 FQNEAQ (reference sequence). This CDR3 contains 15 residues. Trimming took 5 bases from V and 7 from J, leaving 17 bases between them. The CDR3 region is CASSTRRGAIEKLFF. CDR3 in DNA: TGTGCCAGCAGCACCCGACGGGGGGCAATTGAAAAACTGTTTTTT.

V is TRBV18 and J is TRBJ2-1, with a tentative D call TRBD1 (7 bases). The ends were cut back, 3 bases at V and 7 bases at J, with 19 bases in the middle. The germline V gene has CDR1 KGHSH and CDR2 LQKENI. This CDR3 region has 16 residues. The CDR3 sequence is CASSPSHKGAGNEQFF. Here the CDR3 DNA reads TGTGCCAGCTCACCTTCCCACAAGGGGGCGGGGAATGAGCAGTTCTTC.